What follows describes a single TCR beta chain. Measured with immunoSEQ multiplex PCR; TCRdb has only the in-frame clones, and not every one. This sample has 55,000 to 65,000 clones; 80% to 90% occur once, and the top ten carry around 6.9%. Trimming at V came to 5 bases and at J to 4 bases, leaving 13 bases not matched to a gene. Germline CDR1 MNHEY, CDR2 SMNVEV (reference sequence). The CDR3 spans 16 residues. The data originate from a study of blood T cell repertoires in COVID-19. The chain recombines TRBV27 with TRBJ2-7; 8 bases map to TRBD2. This TCR was sampled from a man in his fifties or sixties with active or convalescent COVID-19. Sequencing was carried out using peripheral blood. CDR3 sequence: CASSKKGLGFYYEQYF. The CDR3 bases are TGTGCCAGCAGTAAGAAGGGACTAGGTTTTTATTACGAGCAGTACTTC.